Listed here are 7 T cell receptor beta chains from one sample, sequenced in a study of cytomegalovirus exposure and HLA in healthy donors. Researchers ran the PCR with 60 Vbeta and 13 Jbeta primers. Some clones are missing from TCRdb's copy, which holds only in-frame ones; the method was immunoSEQ multiplex PCR. The sample has a few hundred thousand clones, approximately 70% seen once. The source material was PBMCs. The receptors were gathered from a woman aged 25 to 39 in good health and CMV-seronegative.

This chain links TRBV6-1 with TRBJ2-7; no definite D call. V lost 7 bases to trimming and J lost 0 bases, with 13 bases between them. Germline V gives CDR1 MNHNS, CDR2 SASEGT. This CDR3 has 14 residues. As DNA, the CDR3 is TGTGCCAGCAACTCACAATGGAGCTCCTACGAGCAGTACTTC. Translating it yields CASNSQWSSYEQYF.

The rearrangement links TRBV7-6 to TRBJ2-3; 9 bases are shared with TRBD2. Germline assignment: CDR1 SGHVS and CDR2 FNYEAQ. The CDR3 runs 16 residues. V lost 4 bases to trimming and J lost 0 bases; unmatched junction nucleotides: 5. DNA for the CDR3: TGTGCCAGCAGCTCTAGAAGCGGGAGGAGCACAGATACGCAGTATTTT. It is translated as CASSSRSGRSTDTQYF.

This rearrangement joins TRBV7-9 to TRBJ2-5, with 7 nucleotides matching TRBD2. The CDR3 spans 12 residues. J lost 6 bases, V lost 5 bases, and 3 bases had no gene match. Germline CDR1 SEHNR, CDR2 FQNEAQ (reference sequence). CDR3 sequence (DNA): TGTGCCAGCAGCCCGGGACTACAGACCCAGTACTTC. It specifies CASSPGLQTQYF. Drawing the rest from reference TRBV7-9 and TRBJ2-5, the complete variable domain is DTGVSQNPRHKITKRGQNVTFRCDPISEHNRLYWYRQTLGQGPEFLTYFQNEAQLEKSRLLSDRFSAERPKGSFSTLEIQRTEQGDSAMYLCASSPGLQTQYFGPGTRLLVL.

CDR3 sequence reads: CASSLTVIPSGHSVGYTF. The CDR3 DNA follows: TGTGCCAGCTCACTTACGGTAATTCCGTCGGGACACTCTGTTGGCTACACCTTC. V usage is TRBV18 and J usage is TRBJ1-2; weak D call: TRBD1 (6 bases). The V gene's germline CDR1 is KGHSH and CDR2 LQKENI. CDR3 size: 18 residues. The V gene lost 4 bases and the J gene lost 7 bases, with 28 bases spanning the gap.

V gene TRBV5-4 combines with J gene TRBJ2-7, with TRBD2 identical over 8 bases. Germline values: CDR1 SGHNT, CDR2 YYREEE (reference sequence). V lost 4 bases to trimming and J lost 1 base; unmatched junction nucleotides: 7. The CDR3 consists of 15 residues. This CDR3 reads CASSTSGGGSYEQYF. DNA of the CDR3: TGTGCCAGCAGCACGAGCGGGGGCGGTTCCTACGAGCAGTACTTC.

The chain is built from TRBV2 and TRBJ2-5; 7 nucleotides align to TRBD1. The CDR3 is 14 residues long. V was pared by 5 bases and J by 5 bases, with 8 bases of the junction left unmatched. CDR1 and CDR2 (germline): SNHLY, FYNNEI. This CDR3 is CASSKTGLGETQYF. The CDR3 region has the DNA TGTGCCAGCAGTAAGACAGGGCTGGGGGAGACCCAGTACTTC.

This chain connects TRBV4-2 to TRBJ1-1; D not certain. The CDR3 contains 15 residues. Germline V gene data show CDR1 as LGHNA and CDR2 as YNFKEQ. V shed 0 bases and J shed 4 bases, with 12 bases lying between them. CDR3 sequence (DNA): TGTGCCAGCAGCCAAGATCTCGACGAGGGCACTGAAGCTTTCTTT. Protein: CASSQDLDEGTEAFF.